This TCR beta chain was retrieved from a study of blood T cell repertoires in COVID-19. Whole-study context: The analysed material was cDNA or gDNA that came from T cells, B-cell-depleted T cells, or PBMCs.

Original processing notes: How many nucleated cells were present was estimated from reference gene primer amplification. TCRdb's table, derived via immunoSEQ multiplex PCR, lists solely in-frame clones and lacks some. From that table come the V and J calls and clone size; the DNA was used to work out D and trimming. This table has over 200,000 clones, approximately 82% appearing once. The V gene's germline CDR1 is SQVTM and CDR2 ANQGSEA. The CDR3 consists of 14 residues. Trimming left V 0 bases short and J 5 bases short, with 13 bases between. Participants had their cohort set by participant-reported clinical history. Two negative PCRs, clearance, or symptom resolution were required of recovered Cohort 3 donors.

The origin of this receptor is a man between 40 and 49 years old who had recovered from COVID-19. V is TRBV29-1 and J is TRBJ1-1; possibly TRBD1 for D (6 bases). Sample: PBMCs or T cells enriched from blood (not recorded which). CDR3 DNA: TGCAGCGTTGAAGAATGGACAAGGGGGACTGAAGCTTTCTTT. This codes for CSVEEWTRGTEAFF.